These 7 T cell receptor beta chains were sequenced from one sample in a study of response to subunit inactivated influenza vaccine. TCRdb fed the RT-PCR reads into MiXCR, producing one record per CDR3 protein. The sample shows 860,000 or so distinct CDR3 sequences, over 20% of them seen only once. The material sequenced was PBMCs from blood, taken around 5 days after vaccination. The receptor set was obtained from a man over 45 who received an inactivated influenza vaccine.

This clonotype has a handful of counts. The V gene is TRBV7-2, the J gene TRBJ2-7; D is undetermined. Germline V gene sequence: CDR1 SGHTA, CDR2 FQGNSA. This CDR3 region has 13 residues. Trimming pared 3 bases from V and 2 bases from J, leaving 8 bases between. CDR3 in DNA: TGTGCCAGCAGCTTTACCCCGGCCTACGAGCAGTACTTC. Translated, it gives CASSFTPAYEQYF.

This clonotype was seen repeatedly, ten times or more. The V call is TRBV4-3, the J call TRBJ2-2; no firm D call. Germline CDR1 reads LGHNA; CDR2 reads YSLEER. Trimming removed 4 bases from V and 5 bases from J, with 11 bases in between. There are 14 residues in the CDR3. CDR3 coding DNA: TGCGCCAGCAGCCCAGGAGTAGTTACCGGGGAGCTGTTTTTT. It codes for CASSPGVVTGELFF.

This clonotype showed up just a few times. The chain joins TRBV6-1 to TRBJ2-2; no firm D call. Germline lookup yields CDR1 MNHNS and CDR2 SASEGT. The CDR3 length is 14 residues. The V gene lost 7 bases and the J gene lost 1 base, with 10 bases spanning the gap. The CDR3 DNA sequence: TGTGCCAGCAACAACATCGGGAACACCGGGGAGCTGTTTTTT. Protein sequence: CASNNIGNTGELFF.

The J gene is TRBJ2-7, the V gene TRBV11-2, with D perhaps TRBD2 (7 bases). Germline V gene data show CDR1 as SGHAT and CDR2 as FQNNGV. This CDR3 comprises 14 residues. Trimming took off 4 bases at V and 5 bases at J, with 15 bases between the two ends. Here the CDR3 DNA reads TGTGCCAGCAGCTGGGGGGGCGGGGTTAACGAGCAGTACTTC. Translating it yields CASSWGGGVNEQYF. The complete variable domain, with remaining parts taken from reference TRBV11-2 and TRBJ2-7, reads EAGVAQSPRYKIIEKRQSVAFWCNPISGHATLYWYQQILGQGPKLLIQFQNNGVVDDSQLPKDRFSAERLKGVDSTLKIQPAKLEDSAVYLCASSWGGGVNEQYFGPGTRLTVT.

The V and J genes are TRBV12-3 or TRBV12-4 and TRBJ2-1, with 9 nucleotides matching TRBD2. The junction had 6 bases not matched to a gene; V was cut back by 5 bases and J by 7 bases. This CDR3 spans 14 amino acids. DNA of the CDR3: TGTGCCAGCAGTCGTCTAGCGGGAAATAATGAGCAGTTCTTC. The encoded protein is CASSRLAGNNEQFF.

The chain combines TRBV7-9 with TRBJ1-1, with a weak D call TRBD1 (5 bases). CDR3 length: 12 residues. The germline V gene has CDR1 SEHNR and CDR2 FQNEAQ (reference sequence). Trimming stripped 3 bases from V and 7 bases from J, with 9 bases between. The CDR3 here is CASSFGGGEAFF. Here the CDR3 DNA reads TGTGCCAGCAGCTTTGGGGGAGGTGAAGCTTTCTTT.

The chain is built from TRBV9 and TRBJ2-7; 9 nucleotides agree with TRBD2. The CDR3 sequence is 16 residues long. Per the germline V gene, CDR1 is SGDLS and CDR2 is YYNGEE. V trimming: 0 bases; J trimming: 0 bases; junction bases outside the gene matches: 4. The chain's CDR3 is CASSVAAGGPSYEQYF. The CDR3 DNA sequence: TGTGCCAGCAGCGTAGCAGCGGGGGGCCCCTCCTACGAGCAGTACTTC.